One sample yielded the 4 T cell receptor beta chains listed below, sequenced in a study of T cells in women clearing cervical HPV infection (dated by TCRdb to the late 2010s). Libraries were made using the immunoSEQ multiplex PCR assay. TCRdb carries this immuneACCESS record with in-frame sequences only. Its versions omit some clonotypes, under half of them owing to an unresolved V gene in the studies checked, with the rest unexplained. The table held for this sample gives around 30,000 clones. The ten largest clones add up to approximately 3% of the sample. The sample taken for sequencing was blood buffy coat. Every receptor here comes from a woman between 18 and 69 years old with a cervical HPV16 infection that either progressed to CIN3+ or cleared (not recorded which).

For this clone: The CDR3 end falls 3 residues outside the read, so it is completed with the germline J gene. This rearrangement joins TRBV12-3 or TRBV12-4 to TRBJ2-2; D possibly corresponds to TRBD1 (6 bases). The CDR3 extends over 15 amino acids. The V end was cut by 5 bases, the J end by 3 bases, with 13 bases between. The sequenced part of the CDR3 DNA is TGTGCCAGCAGTCCAGGGGATTCGGACACCGGGGAG. Residues: CASSPGDSDTGE. The CDR3 in full is CASSPGDSDTGELFF.

This clone is labeled medium-sized based on frequency. The CDR3 reads CASSPGLGGRETQYF. The part of the CDR3 DNA that was read is TGTGCCAGCAGTCCGGGACTAGGGGGGCGAGAGACC. The V and J genes are TRBV12-3 or TRBV12-4 and TRBJ2-5, with 8 bases aligning to TRBD2. The CDR3 end falls 3 residues outside the read, so it is completed with the germline J gene. The V gene end was trimmed by 5 bases and the J gene end by 4 bases; junction bases not matched to a gene: 9. The CDR3 spans 15 residues.

As regards this clone: The CDR3 end lies 3 residues beyond the end of the read and is filled in from the germline J gene. V and J are TRBV20-1 and TRBJ1-5, with D unclear. This CDR3 is built from 13 residues. The germline CDR1 and CDR2 sequences are DFQATT and SNEGSKA (reference sequence). Trimming stripped 5 bases from V and 1 base from J, with 9 bases between. Partial CDR3 DNA: TGCAGTGCTCCTGGTAGAAGCAATCAGCCC. Protein sequence: CSAPGRSNQP. The whole CDR3 protein reads CSAPGRSNQPQHF.

With respect to this clone: The read terminates 3 residues before the CDR3 end, so the remaining end is supplied by the germline J gene. The chain is built from TRBV5-1 and TRBJ1-2; the D gene is possibly TRBD1 (6 bases). The CDR3 contains 15 residues. Germline V gene data show CDR1 as SGHRS and CDR2 as YFSETQ. The germline V and J ends were trimmed by 1 base and 3 bases, with 13 bases remaining between them. CDR3 in amino acids: CASSLTGQSYYGYTF. The DNA read from the CDR3 is TGCGCCAGCAGCTTGACTGGACAGTCCTACTATGGC.